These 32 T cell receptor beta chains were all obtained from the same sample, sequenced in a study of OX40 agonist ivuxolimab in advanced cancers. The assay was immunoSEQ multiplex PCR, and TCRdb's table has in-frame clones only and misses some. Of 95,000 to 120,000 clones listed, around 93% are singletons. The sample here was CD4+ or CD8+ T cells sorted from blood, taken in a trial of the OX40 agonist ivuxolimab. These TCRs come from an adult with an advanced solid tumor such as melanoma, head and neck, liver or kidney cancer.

The CDR3 DNA reads as TGCGCCAGCAGCCCTGATATGGGCACTGAAGCTTTCTTT. It codes for CASSPDMGTEAFF. The chain joins TRBV5-1 to TRBJ1-1; D is unresolved. Trimming removed 4 bases at V and 4 bases at J, with 11 bases between. There are 13 residues in the CDR3. Germline-derived CDR1 and CDR2 are SGHRS and YFSETQ.

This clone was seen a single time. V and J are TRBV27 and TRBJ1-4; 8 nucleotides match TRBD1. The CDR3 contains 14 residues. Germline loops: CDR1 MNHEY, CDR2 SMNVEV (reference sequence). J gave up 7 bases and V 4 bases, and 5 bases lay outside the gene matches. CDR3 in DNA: TGTGCCAGCAGTTCAGGGGGCTCTGGTGAAAAACTGTTTTTT. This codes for CASSSGGSGEKLFF.

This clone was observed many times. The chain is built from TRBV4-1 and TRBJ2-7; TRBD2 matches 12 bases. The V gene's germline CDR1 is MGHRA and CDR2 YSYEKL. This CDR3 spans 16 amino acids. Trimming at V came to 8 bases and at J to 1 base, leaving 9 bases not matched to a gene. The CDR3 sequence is CASGGTSGPESYEQYF. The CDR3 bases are TGCGCCAGCGGTGGGACTAGCGGGCCGGAATCCTACGAGCAGTACTTC.

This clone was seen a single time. The CDR3 sequence: CASSVVVEGGEQFF. The CDR3 region has the DNA TGTGCCAGCAGCGTAGTCGTGGAGGGGGGAGAGCAGTTCTTC. This chain links TRBV9 with TRBJ2-1; D may be TRBD1 or TRBD2 (6 bases each). CDR1 and CDR2 (germline): SGDLS, YYNGEE. The CDR3 sequence is 14 residues long. Deletions cut 0 bases from V and 10 bases from J, with 14 bases between.

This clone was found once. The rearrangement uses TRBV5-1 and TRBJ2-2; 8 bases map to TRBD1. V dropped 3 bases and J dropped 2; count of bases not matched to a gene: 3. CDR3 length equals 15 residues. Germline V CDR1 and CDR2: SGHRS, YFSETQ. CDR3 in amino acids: CASSSDRGNTGELFF. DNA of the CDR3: TGCGCCAGCAGCTCAGACAGGGGAAACACCGGGGAGCTGTTTTTT.

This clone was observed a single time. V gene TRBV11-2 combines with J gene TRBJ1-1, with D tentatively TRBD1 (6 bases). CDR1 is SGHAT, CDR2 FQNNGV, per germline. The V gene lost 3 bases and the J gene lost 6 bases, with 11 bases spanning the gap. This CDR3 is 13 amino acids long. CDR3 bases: TGTGCCAGCAGCTTGCAGACAGGACCTGAAGCTTTCTTT. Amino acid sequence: CASSLQTGPEAFF.

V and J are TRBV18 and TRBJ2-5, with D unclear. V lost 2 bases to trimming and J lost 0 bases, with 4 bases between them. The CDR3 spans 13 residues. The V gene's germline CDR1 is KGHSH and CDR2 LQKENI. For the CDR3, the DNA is TGTGCCAGCTCACCAGGGGACCAAGAGACCCAGTACTTC. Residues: CASSPGDQETQYF. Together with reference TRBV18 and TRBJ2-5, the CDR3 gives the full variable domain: NAGVMQNPRHLVRRRGQEARLRCSPMKGHSHVYWYRQLPEEGLKFMVYLQKENIIDESGMPKERFSAEFPKEGPSILRIQQVVRGDSAAYFCASSPGDQETQYFGPGTRLLVL.

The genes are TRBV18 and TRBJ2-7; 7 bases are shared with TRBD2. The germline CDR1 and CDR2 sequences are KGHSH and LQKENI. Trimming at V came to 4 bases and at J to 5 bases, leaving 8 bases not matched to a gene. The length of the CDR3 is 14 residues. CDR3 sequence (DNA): TGTGCCAGCTCACGAACTAGCGAGTACGACGAGCAGTACTTC. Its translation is CASSRTSEYDEQYF.

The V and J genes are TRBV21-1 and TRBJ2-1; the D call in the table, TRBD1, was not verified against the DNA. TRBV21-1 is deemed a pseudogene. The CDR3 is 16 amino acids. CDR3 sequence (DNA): TGTGCCAGCAGCATTAAGACAGGGGTCGGGGACAATGAGCAGTTCTTC. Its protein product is CASSIKTGVGDNEQFF.

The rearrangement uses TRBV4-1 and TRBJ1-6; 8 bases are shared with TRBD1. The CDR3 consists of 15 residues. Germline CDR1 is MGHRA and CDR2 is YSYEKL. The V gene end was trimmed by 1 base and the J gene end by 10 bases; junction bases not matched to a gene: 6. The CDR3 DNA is TGCGCCAGCAGCCAAGCGGACAGGGAGGGATCACCCCTCCACTTT. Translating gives CASSQADREGSPLHF.

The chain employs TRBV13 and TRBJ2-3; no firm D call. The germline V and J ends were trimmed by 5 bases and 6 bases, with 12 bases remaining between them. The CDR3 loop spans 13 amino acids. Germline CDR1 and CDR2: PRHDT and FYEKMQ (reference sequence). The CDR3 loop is CASSPNRMDTQYF. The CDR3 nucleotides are TGTGCCAGCAGCCCTAACCGAATGGATACGCAGTATTTT.

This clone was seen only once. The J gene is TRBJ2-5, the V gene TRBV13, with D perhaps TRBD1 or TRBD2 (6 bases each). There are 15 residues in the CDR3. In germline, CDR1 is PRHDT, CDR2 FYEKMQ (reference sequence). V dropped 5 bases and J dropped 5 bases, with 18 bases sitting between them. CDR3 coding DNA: TGTGCCAGCAGCGTCCGGGACACCGGGGGCGAGACCCAGTACTTC. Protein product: CASSVRDTGGETQYF.

The CDR3 sequence: CASSLTAGTYNEQFF. CDR3 coding DNA: TGTGCCAGCAGCTTAACTGCGGGTACCTACAATGAGCAGTTCTTC. The chain has TRBV5-4 and TRBJ2-1; D is possibly TRBD2 (5 bases). Germline V gene lookup returns CDR1 SGHNT and CDR2 YYREEE (reference sequence). The CDR3 loop spans 15 amino acids. V was clipped by 2 bases and J by 2 bases, with 11 bases between them.

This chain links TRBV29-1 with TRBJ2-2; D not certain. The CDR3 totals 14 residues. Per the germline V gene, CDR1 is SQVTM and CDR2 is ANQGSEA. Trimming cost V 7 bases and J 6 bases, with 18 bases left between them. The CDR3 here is CSGRAGQLAGELFF. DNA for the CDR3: TGCAGCGGCCGTGCCGGGCAGTTGGCCGGGGAGCTGTTTTTT.

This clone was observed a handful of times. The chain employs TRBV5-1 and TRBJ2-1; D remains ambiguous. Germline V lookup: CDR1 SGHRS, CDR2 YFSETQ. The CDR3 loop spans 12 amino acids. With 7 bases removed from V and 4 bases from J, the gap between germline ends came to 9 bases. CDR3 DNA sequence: TGCGCCAGCTTTCTGGTTTACAATGAGCAGTTCTTC. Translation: CASFLVYNEQFF.

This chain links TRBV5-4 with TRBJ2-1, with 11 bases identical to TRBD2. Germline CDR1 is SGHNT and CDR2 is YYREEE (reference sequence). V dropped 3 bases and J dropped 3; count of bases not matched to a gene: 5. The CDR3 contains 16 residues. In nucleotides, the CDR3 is TGTGCCAGCAGCTCCATGACTAGCGGGAACTACAATGAGCAGTTCTTC. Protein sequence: CASSSMTSGNYNEQFF. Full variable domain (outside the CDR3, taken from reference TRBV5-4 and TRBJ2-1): ETGVTQSPTHLIKTRGQQVTLRCSSQSGHNTVSWYQQALGQGPQFIFQYYREEENGRGNFPPRFSGLQFPNYSSELNVNALELDDSALYLCASSSMTSGNYNEQFFGPGTRLTVL.

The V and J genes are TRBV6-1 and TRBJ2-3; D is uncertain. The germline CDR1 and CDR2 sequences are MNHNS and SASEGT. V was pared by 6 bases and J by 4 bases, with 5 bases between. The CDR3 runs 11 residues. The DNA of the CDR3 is TGTGCCAGCAGGTTCGCAGATACGCAGTATTTT. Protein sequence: CASRFADTQYF.

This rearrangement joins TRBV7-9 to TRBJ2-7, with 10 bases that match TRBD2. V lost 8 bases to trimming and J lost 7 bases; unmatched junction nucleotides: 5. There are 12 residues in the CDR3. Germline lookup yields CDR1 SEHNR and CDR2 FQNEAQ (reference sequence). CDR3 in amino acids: CASLAGVYEQYF. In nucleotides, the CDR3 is TGTGCCAGCCTAGCGGGAGTGTATGAGCAGTACTTC.

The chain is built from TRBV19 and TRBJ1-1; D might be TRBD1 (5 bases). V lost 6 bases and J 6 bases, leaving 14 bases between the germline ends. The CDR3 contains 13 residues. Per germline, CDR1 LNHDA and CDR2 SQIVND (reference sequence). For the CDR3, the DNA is TGTGCCAGTAGATTAAATGGGGGATCTGAAGCTTTCTTT. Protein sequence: CASRLNGGSEAFF.

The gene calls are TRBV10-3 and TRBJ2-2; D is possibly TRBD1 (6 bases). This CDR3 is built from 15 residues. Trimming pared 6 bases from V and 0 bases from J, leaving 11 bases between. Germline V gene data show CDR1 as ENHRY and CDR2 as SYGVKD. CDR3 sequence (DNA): TGTGCCATCAGCCCGACAGGCCCGAACACCGGGGAGCTGTTTTTT. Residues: CAISPTGPNTGELFF.

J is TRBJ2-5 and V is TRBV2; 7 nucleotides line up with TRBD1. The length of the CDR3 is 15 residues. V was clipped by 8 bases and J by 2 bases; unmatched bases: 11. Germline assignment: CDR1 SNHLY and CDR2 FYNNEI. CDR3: CASSNIGTAQETQYF. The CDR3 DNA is TGTGCCAGCTCTAACATTGGGACAGCGCAAGAGACCCAGTACTTC.

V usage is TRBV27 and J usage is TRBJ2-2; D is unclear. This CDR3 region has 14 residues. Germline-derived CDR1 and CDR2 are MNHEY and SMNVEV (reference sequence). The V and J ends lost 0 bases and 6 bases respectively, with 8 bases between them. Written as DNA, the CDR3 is TGTGCCAGCAGTTTATCAGGGTTTGCCGGGGAGCTGTTTTTT. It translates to CASSLSGFAGELFF.

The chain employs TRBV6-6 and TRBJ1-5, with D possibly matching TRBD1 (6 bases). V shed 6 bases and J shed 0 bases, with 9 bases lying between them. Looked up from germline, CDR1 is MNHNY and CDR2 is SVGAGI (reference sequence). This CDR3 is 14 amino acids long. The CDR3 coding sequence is TGTGCCAGCAGCGGACAGTTTAGCAATCAGCCCCAGCATTTT. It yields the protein CASSGQFSNQPQHF.

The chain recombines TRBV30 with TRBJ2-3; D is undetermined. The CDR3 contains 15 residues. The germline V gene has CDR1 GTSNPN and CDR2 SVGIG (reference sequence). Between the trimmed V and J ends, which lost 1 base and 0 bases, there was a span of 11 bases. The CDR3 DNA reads TGTGCCTGGAGTGGGTGGGGAACTAGCACAGATACGCAGTATTTT. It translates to CAWSGWGTSTDTQYF.

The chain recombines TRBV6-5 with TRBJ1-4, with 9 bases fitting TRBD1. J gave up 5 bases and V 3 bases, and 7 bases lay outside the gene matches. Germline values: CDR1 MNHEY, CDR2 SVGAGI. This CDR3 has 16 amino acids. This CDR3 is CASSYSPGTGNEKLFF. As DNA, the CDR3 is TGTGCCAGCAGTTATTCGCCCGGGACAGGGAATGAAAAACTGTTTTTT.

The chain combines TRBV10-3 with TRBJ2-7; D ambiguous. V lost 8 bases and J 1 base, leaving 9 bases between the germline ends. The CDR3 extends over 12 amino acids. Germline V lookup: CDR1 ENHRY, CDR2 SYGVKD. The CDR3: CAIGSVSYEQYF. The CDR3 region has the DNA TGTGCCATCGGTTCAGTATCCTACGAGCAGTACTTC.

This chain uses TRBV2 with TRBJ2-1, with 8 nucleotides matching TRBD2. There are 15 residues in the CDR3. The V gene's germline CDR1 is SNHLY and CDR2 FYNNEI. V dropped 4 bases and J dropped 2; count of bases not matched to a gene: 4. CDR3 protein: CASSATGGAYNEQFF. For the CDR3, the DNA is TGTGCCAGCAGTGCGACGGGGGGGGCCTACAATGAGCAGTTCTTC.

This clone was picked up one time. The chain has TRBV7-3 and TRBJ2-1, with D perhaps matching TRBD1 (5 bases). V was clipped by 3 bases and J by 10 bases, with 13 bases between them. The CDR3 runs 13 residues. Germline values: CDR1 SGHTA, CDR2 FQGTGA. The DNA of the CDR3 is TGTGCCAGCAGCTTGGGTCCGGCAGGGGAGCAGTTCTTC. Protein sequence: CASSLGPAGEQFF.

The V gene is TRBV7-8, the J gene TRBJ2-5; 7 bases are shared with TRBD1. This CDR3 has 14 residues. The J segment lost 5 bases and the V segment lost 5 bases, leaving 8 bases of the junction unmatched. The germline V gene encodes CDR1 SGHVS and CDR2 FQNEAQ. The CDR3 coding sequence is TGTGCCAGCAGCGAGGGACAGCATAGGGAGACCCAGTACTTC. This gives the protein CASSEGQHRETQYF. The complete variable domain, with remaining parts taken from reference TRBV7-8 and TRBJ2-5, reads GAGVSQSPRYKVAKRGQDVALRCDPISGHVSLFWYQQALGQGPEFLTYFQNEAQLDKSGLPSDRFFAERPEGSVSTLKIQRTQQEDSAVYLCASSEGQHRETQYFGPGTRLLVL.

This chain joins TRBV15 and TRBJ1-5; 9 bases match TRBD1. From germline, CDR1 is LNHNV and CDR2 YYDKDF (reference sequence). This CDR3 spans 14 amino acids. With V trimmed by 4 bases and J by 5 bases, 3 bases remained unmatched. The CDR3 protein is CATSTGTGYQPQHF. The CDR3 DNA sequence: TGTGCCACCAGCACTGGGACAGGGTATCAGCCCCAGCATTTT.

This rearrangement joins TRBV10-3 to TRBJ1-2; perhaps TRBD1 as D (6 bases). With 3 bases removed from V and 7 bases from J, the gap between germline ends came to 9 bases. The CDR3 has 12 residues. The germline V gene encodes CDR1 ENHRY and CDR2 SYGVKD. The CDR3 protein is CAISDGGPGYTF. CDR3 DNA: TGTGCCATCAGTGATGGGGGGCCTGGCTACACCTTC.

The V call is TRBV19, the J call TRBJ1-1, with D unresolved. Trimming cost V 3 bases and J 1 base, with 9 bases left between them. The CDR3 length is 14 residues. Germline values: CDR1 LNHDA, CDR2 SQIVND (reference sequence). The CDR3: CASSIGRGNTEAFF. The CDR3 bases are TGTGCCAGTAGTATCGGCAGAGGGAACACTGAAGCTTTCTTT.